The clone carrying this T cell receptor beta chain came up a few times. This record belongs to a study of shared clonotypes between healthy human individuals. HIV-negative, healthy adults without recent acute infections or vaccinations were the donors. The V gene's germline CDR1 is SGHRS and CDR2 YFSETQ. V was pared by 4 bases and J by 10 bases, with 17 bases between. This CDR3 spans 13 amino acids. It was at deep level that the assay was run. TCRdb keeps only in-frame clones here, not all; method: immunoSEQ multiplex PCR. The table records approximately 1.1 million clones, 70% to 80% of them present only once.

V is TRBV5-1 and J is TRBJ1-1; weak D call: TRBD1 (5 bases). The source is a man younger than 30 in good health. Some clones in this sample may be carry-over from other donors' samples. The sequenced sample was memory CD4+ T cells from PBMCs. The subset here: CD45RA-negative fraction. The CDR3 nucleotides read TGCGCCAGCAGCCCAACGGGGCCGGGCAGAGCTTTCTTT. This encodes CASSPTGPGRAFF.